The clone carrying this T cell receptor (beta chain) was observed a handful of times. Its antigen is still unknown. The CDR3 has 15 amino acids. Germline CDR1 and CDR2: MDHEN and SYDVKM. Trimming cost V 4 bases and J 2 bases; bases outside gene matches: 6. These data are taken from a study of T cell repertoires in cytomegalovirus infection. At the level of the study: It was the public TCR beta signatures that indicated both CMV infection and matching HLA type. Whole-study results and caveats: The cumulative frequency of public TCR beta families distinguished individuals who carried CMV together with the relevant HLA. In two of eight donors, the top clonotype was HLA-C-restricted CMV-specific.

TCRdb independently ran MiXCR on the reads; one entry per CDR3 protein. The table includes over 150,000 distinct CDR3 sequences, 15% to 20% detected once. The rearrangement links TRBV28 to TRBJ2-5; 8 positions agree with TRBD2. The sequencing sample was made of PBMCs. The sequence was collected from a human donor in good health (CMV status not recorded). Some clones in this sample may be carry-over from other donors' samples. The CDR3 nucleotides read TGTGCCAGCAGTTCCCCGGGACTAGGGCAAGAGACCCAGTACTTC. This codes for CASSSPGLGQETQYF.